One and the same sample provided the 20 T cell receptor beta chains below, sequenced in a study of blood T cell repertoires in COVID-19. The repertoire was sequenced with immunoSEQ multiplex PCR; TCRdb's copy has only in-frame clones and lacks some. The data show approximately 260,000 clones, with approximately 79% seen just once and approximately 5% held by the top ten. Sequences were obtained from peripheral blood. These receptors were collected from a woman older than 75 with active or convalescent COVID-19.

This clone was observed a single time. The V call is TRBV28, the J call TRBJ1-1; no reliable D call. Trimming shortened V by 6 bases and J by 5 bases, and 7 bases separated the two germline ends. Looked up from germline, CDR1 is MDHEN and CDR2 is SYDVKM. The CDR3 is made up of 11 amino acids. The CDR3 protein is CASREVTEAFF. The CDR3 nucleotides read TGTGCCAGCAGGGAGGTTACTGAAGCTTTCTTT.

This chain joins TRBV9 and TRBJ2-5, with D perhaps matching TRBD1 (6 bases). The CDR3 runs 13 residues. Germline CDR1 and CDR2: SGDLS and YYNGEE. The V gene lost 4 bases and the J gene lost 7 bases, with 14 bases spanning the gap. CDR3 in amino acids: CASSPRTAGTQYF. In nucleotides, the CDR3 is TGTGCCAGCAGCCCACGGACAGCCGGGACCCAGTACTTC.

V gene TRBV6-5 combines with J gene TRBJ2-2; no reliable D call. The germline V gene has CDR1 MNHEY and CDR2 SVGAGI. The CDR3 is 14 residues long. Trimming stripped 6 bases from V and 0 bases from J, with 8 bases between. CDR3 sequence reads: CASRRLTNTGELFF. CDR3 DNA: TGTGCCAGCAGGAGACTTACGAACACCGGGGAGCTGTTTTTT.

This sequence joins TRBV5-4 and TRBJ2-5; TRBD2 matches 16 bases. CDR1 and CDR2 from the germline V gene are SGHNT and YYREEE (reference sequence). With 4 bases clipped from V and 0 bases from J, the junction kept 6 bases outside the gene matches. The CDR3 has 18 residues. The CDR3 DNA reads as TGTGCCAGCAGCCTGGGACTAGCGGGAGGGTGGGACCAAGAGACCCAGTACTTC. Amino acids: CASSLGLAGGWDQETQYF.

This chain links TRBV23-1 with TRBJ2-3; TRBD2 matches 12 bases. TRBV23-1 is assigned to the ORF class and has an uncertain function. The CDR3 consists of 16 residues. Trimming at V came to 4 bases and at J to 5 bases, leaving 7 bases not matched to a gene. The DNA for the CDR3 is TGCGCCAGCAGTCGAACTAGCGGGAGGAGGGTAGATACGCAGTATTTT. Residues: CASSRTSGRRVDTQYF.

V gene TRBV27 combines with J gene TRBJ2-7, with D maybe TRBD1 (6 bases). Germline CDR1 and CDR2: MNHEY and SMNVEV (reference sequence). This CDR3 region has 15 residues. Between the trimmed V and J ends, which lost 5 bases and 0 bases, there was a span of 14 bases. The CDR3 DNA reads TGTGCCAGCAGTCCCGGACAGACCTACTCCTACGAGCAGTACTTC. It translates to CASSPGQTYSYEQYF.

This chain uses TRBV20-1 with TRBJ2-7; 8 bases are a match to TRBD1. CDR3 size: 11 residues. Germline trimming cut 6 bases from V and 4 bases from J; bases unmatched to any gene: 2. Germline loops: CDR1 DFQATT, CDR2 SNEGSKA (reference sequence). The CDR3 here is CSADRDYEQYF. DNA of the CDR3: TGCAGTGCGGACAGGGATTACGAGCAGTACTTC.

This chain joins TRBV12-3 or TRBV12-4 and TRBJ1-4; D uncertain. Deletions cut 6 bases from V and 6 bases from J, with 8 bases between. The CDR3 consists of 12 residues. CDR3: CASSPSYEKLFF. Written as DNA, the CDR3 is TGTGCCAGCAGCCCGAGTTATGAAAAACTGTTTTTT.

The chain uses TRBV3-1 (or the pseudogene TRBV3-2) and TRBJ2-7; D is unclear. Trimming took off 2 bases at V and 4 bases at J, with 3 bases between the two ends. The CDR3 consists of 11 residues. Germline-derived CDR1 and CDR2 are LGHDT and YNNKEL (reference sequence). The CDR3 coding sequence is TGTGCCAGCAGCCAATATTACGAGCAGTACTTC. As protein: CASSQYYEQYF.

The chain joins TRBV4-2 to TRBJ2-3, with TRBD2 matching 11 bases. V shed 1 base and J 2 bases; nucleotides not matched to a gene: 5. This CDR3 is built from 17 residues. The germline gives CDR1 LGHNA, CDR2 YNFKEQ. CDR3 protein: CASSQGLAGSLTDTQYF. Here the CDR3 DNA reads TGTGCCAGCAGCCAAGGACTAGCGGGGTCCCTCACAGATACGCAGTATTTT.

CDR3 sequence reads: CASSLFSGAYNEQFF. For the CDR3, the DNA is TGTGCCAGCAGTTTGTTTAGCGGGGCCTACAATGAGCAGTTCTTC. V usage is TRBV28 and J usage is TRBJ2-1; 8 bases are shared with TRBD2. The junction had 3 bases not matched to a gene; V was cut back by 3 bases and J by 2 bases. Germline V gives CDR1 MDHEN, CDR2 SYDVKM. There are 15 residues in the CDR3.

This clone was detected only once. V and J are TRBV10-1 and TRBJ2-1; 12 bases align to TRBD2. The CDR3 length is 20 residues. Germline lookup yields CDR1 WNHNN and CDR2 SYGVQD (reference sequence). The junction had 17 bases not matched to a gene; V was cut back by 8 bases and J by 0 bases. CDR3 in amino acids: CASQDGRASGRVSSYNEQFF. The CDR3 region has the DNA TGCGCCAGCCAAGACGGTAGGGCTAGCGGGAGGGTTAGCTCCTACAATGAGCAGTTCTTC.

The CDR3 here is CASSIDRAIMNTEAFF. CDR3 in DNA: TGCGCCAGCAGCATAGACAGAGCGATTATGAACACTGAAGCTTTCTTT. The chain recombines TRBV5-1 with TRBJ1-1; tentative D call: TRBD1 (5 bases). The CDR3 covers 16 residues. CDR1 is SGHRS, CDR2 YFSETQ, per germline. V lost 4 bases to trimming and J lost 0 bases, with 16 bases between them. Looking up the rest from reference TRBV5-1 and TRBJ1-1 gives the full variable domain: KAGVTQTPRYLIKTRGQQVTLSCSPISGHRSVSWYQQTPGQGLQFLFEYFSETQRNKGNFPGRFSGRQFSNSRSEMNVSTLELGDSALYLCASSIDRAIMNTEAFFGQGTRLTVV.

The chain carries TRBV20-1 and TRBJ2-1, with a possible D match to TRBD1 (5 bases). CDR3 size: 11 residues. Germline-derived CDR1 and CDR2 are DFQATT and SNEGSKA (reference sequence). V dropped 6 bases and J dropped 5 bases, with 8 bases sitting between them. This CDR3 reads CSAWTNNEQFF. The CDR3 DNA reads TGCAGTGCGTGGACAAACAATGAGCAGTTCTTC.

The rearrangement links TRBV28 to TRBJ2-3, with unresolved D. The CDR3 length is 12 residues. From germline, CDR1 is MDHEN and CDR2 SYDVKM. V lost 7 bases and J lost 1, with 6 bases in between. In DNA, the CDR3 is TGTGCCAGCAATACGGGCACAGATACGCAGTATTTT. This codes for CASNTGTDTQYF.

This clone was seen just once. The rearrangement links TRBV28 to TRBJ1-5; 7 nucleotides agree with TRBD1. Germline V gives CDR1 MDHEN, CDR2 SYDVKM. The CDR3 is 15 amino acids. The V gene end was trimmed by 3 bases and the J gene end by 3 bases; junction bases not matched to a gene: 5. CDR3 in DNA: TGTGCCAGCAGTTTTGGACAGGTGATCAATCAGCCCCAGCATTTT. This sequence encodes CASSFGQVINQPQHF.

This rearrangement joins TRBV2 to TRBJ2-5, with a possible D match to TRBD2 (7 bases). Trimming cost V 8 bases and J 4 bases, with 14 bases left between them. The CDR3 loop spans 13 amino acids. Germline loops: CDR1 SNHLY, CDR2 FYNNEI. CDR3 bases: TGTGCCAGCGGGGGGGCTAGCCGAGAGACCCAGTACTTC. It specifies CASGGASRETQYF. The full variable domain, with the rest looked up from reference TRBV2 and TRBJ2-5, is EPEVTQTPSHQVTQMGQEVILRCVPISNHLYFYWYRQILGQKVEFLVSFYNNEISEKSEIFDDQFSVERPDGSNFTLKIRSTKLEDSAMYFCASGGASRETQYFGPGTRLLVL.

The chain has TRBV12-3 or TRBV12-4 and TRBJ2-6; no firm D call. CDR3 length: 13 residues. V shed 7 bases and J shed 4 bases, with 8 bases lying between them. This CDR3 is CASTLRGANVLTF. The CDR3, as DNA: TGTGCCAGCACCCTCAGGGGGGCCAACGTCCTGACTTTC.

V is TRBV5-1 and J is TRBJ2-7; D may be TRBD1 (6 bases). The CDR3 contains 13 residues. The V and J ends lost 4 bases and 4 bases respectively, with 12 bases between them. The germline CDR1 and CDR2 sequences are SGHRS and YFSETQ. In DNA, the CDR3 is TGCGCCAGCAGCGTGGCCAGGGGTTACGAGCAGTACTTC. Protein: CASSVARGYEQYF.

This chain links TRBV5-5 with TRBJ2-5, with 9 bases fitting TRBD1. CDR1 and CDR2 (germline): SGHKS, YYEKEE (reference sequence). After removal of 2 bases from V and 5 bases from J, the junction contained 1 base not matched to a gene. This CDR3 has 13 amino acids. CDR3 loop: CASSFTGGETQYF. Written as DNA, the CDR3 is TGTGCCAGCAGCTTCACAGGGGGCGAGACCCAGTACTTC.